The present T cell receptor beta chain was sequenced within a study of T cells after posttransplantation cyclophosphamide. About this clone itself: As yet, its antigen is unknown.

Losses at the gene ends were 5 bases for V and 7 bases for J; bases not matched to a gene: 2. The CDR3 sequence is 13 residues long. CDR1 and CDR2 (germline): SGHNT, YENEEA. Produced via immunoSEQ multiplex PCR; TCRdb's table is partial and in-frame only. Of under 8,500 clones in the sample, approximately 80% were seen once. A marrow graft followed busulfan-fludarabine conditioning, with cyclophosphamide on days +3 and +4. Study-level findings and limits: Later post-transplant blood repertoires were often dominated by donor CD8+ memory clones. After PTCy, TRB diversity resembled that of CNI/methotrexate controls.

Sequences were derived from CD4+ T cells sorted from blood, sampled 950 to 1,200 days after allogeneic stem cell transplant with posttransplant cyclophosphamide. The chain carries TRBV11-3 and TRBJ1-6, with 7 bases identical to TRBD1. The source of this sequence is a female patient in her thirties or forties who received an allogeneic stem cell transplant from a related donor, was CMV-positive, and had no GVHD. Some T cells may possibly be graft donor cells. The CDR3 loop is CASSPGQNSPLHF. CDR3 bases: TGTGCCAGCAGCCCGGGACAGAATTCACCCCTCCACTTT.